Below are 26 T cell receptor beta chains sequenced from a single sample in a study of T cells in Graves' hyperthyroidism and ophthalmopathy. TCR beta CDR3 sequences were amplified from RNA transcripts. RT-PCR in the first round (using the HTBI primer set) targeted the TCR CDR3. Via MiXCR, TCRdb re-called the multiplex PCR reads, giving one row per CDR3 protein. The data show 500,000 or so distinct CDR3 sequences, with roughly 17% seen just once and roughly 15% held by the top ten. Sequencing was performed on blood. The receptors originated from a woman between 18 and 30 years old with Graves' ophthalmopathy.

This clonotype was detected many times. V is TRBV5-1 and J is TRBJ1-2; D unresolved. With 4 bases removed from V and 4 bases from J, the gap between germline ends came to 11 bases. The CDR3 spans 13 residues. CDR1 and CDR2 (germline): SGHRS, YFSETQ. The CDR3 loop is CASSEPTTYGYTF. Written as DNA, the CDR3 is TGCGCCAGCAGCGAACCCACAACCTATGGCTACACCTTC.

CDR3 DNA sequence: TGTGCCACCAGCAACAGGGTCGCCTACGAGCAGTACTTC. This codes for CATSNRVAYEQYF. The chain couples TRBV15 to TRBJ2-7, with D perhaps TRBD1 (6 bases). Germline loops: CDR1 LNHNV, CDR2 YYDKDF (reference sequence). Deletions cut 4 bases from V and 2 bases from J, with 9 bases between. The CDR3 totals 13 residues.

Ten or more counts support this clonotype. The chain has TRBV13 and TRBJ1-3; D uncertain. V lost 5 bases, J lost 4 bases, and 3 bases lay in between. The CDR3 consists of 11 residues. Germline V CDR1 and CDR2: PRHDT, FYEKMQ (reference sequence). The CDR3, as DNA: TGTGCCAGCAGCGAGGGAAACACCATATATTTT. Protein sequence: CASSEGNTIYF.

This clonotype has a count of ten or more. The chain couples TRBV9 to TRBJ2-5, with D perhaps matching TRBD2 (6 bases). This CDR3 has 15 amino acids. Germline CDR1 SGDLS, CDR2 YYNGEE. Trimming pared 4 bases from V and 2 bases from J, leaving 15 bases between. The CDR3 sequence: CASSILGTPQETQYF. DNA of the CDR3: TGTGCCAGCAGCATACTTGGGACTCCACAAGAGACCCAGTACTTC.

This rearrangement joins TRBV6-1 to TRBJ2-7; 11 bases are shared with TRBD1. The V gene's germline CDR1 is MNHNS and CDR2 SASEGT. This CDR3 is built from 16 residues. J was trimmed by 2 bases and V by 5 bases; bases with no gene match: 8. The CDR3 nucleotides are TGTGCCAGCAGTTCCACCGGGACAGGGGGAACCTACGAGCAGTACTTC. Residues: CASSSTGTGGTYEQYF.

This clonotype was counted at least ten times. V and J are TRBV11-2 and TRBJ2-1; a possible D gene is TRBD2 (6 bases). The CDR3 is made up of 16 amino acids. V lost 3 bases and J lost 1, with 13 bases in between. Germline CDR1 SGHAT, CDR2 FQNNGV. This chain's CDR3 is CASSFMGSGSYNEQFF. CDR3 nucleotide sequence: TGTGCCAGCAGCTTCATGGGTAGCGGTTCCTACAATGAGCAGTTCTTC.

There are many counts of this clonotype. This chain uses TRBV30 with TRBJ1-1; 8 positions match TRBD1. CDR1 and CDR2 (germline): GTSNPN, SVGIG (reference sequence). The CDR3 runs to 15 residues. V trimming: 4 bases; J trimming: 2 bases; junction bases outside the gene matches: 9. The CDR3 spells CAWISKGTGNTEAFF. In DNA form, the CDR3 reads TGTGCCTGGATCTCGAAGGGGACAGGCAACACTGAAGCTTTCTTT.

This clonotype was detected only a few times. The gene calls are TRBV12-3 or TRBV12-4 and TRBJ1-3; D gene ambiguous. CDR3 length: 14 amino acids. The ends were cut back, 3 bases at V and 9 bases at J, with 15 bases in the middle. This CDR3 is CASSFASGIGTIYF. The CDR3 coding sequence is TGTGCCAGCAGTTTTGCGTCGGGAATCGGCACCATATATTTT.

Worth noting for this clonotype: A read error is possible here, since a much larger clone lies one base away. Here the CDR3 reads CASTGGRAINEQYF. The CDR3 coding sequence is TGCGCCAGCACCGGCGGCAGGGCCATAAACGAGCAGTACTTC. V is TRBV5-1 and J is TRBJ2-7; tentative D call: TRBD1 (5 bases). Trimming left V 6 bases short and J 5 bases short, with 18 bases between. In germline, CDR1 is SGHRS, CDR2 YFSETQ. The CDR3 has 14 amino acids. The entire variable domain, with the rest obtained from reference TRBV5-1 and TRBJ2-7, is as follows: KAGVTQTPRYLIKTRGQQVTLSCSPISGHRSVSWYQQTPGQGLQFLFEYFSETQRNKGNFPGRFSGRQFSNSRSEMNVSTLELGDSALYLCASTGGRAINEQYFGPGTRLTVT.

For the CDR3, the DNA is TGTGCCAGCAGCGTAGCGGGACAGGGACACACGGGGACTGAAGCTTTCTTT. Translating it yields CASSVAGQGHTGTEAFF. This chain uses TRBV9 with TRBJ1-1; 9 nucleotides agree with TRBD1. Germline CDR1 reads SGDLS; CDR2 reads YYNGEE. After removal of 0 bases from V and 5 bases from J, the junction contained 11 bases not matched to a gene. This CDR3 is 17 amino acids long. Filled out from reference TRBV9 and TRBJ1-1, the complete variable domain reads DSGVTQTPKHLITATGQRVTLRCSPRSGDLSVYWYQQSLDQGLQFLIQYYNGEERAKGNILERFSAQQFPDLHSELNLSSLELGDSALYFCASSVAGQGHTGTEAFFGQGTRLTVV.

This clonotype was recorded many times. The CDR3 is CASSVDYRETQYF. CDR3 nucleotide sequence: TGTGCCAGCAGTGTGGACTATCGAGAGACCCAGTACTTC. The chain has TRBV6-1 and TRBJ2-5, with D possibly matching TRBD2 (6 bases). The CDR3 length is 13 residues. Trimming removed 4 bases from V and 4 bases from J, with 10 bases in between. Germline lookup yields CDR1 MNHNS and CDR2 SASEGT.

In this sample, this clonotype turned up many times. The chain uses TRBV12-3 or TRBV12-4 and TRBJ1-4, with unresolved D. Trimming stripped 6 bases from V and 8 bases from J, with 16 bases between. The CDR3 contains 14 residues. The CDR3 reads CASSASADREKLFF. The DNA for the CDR3 is TGTGCCAGCAGCGCATCGGCGGACCGCGAAAAACTGTTTTTT.

The chain uses TRBV7-2 and TRBJ1-1, with D possibly matching TRBD1 (5 bases). Trimming took 5 bases from V and 5 from J, leaving 12 bases between them. Germline CDR1 SGHTA, CDR2 FQGNSA. This CDR3 spans 13 amino acids. In nucleotides, the CDR3 is TGTGCCAGCAGCATCCCCGGGACTACTGAAGCTTTCTTT. Its translation: CASSIPGTTEAFF. Full variable domain (missing parts from reference TRBV7-2 and TRBJ1-1): GAGVSQSPSNKVTEKGKDVELRCDPISGHTALYWYRQSLGQGLEFLIYFQGNSAPDKSGLPSDRFSAERTGGSVSTLTIQRTQQEDSAVYLCASSIPGTTEAFFGQGTRLTVV.

The gene calls are TRBV9 and TRBJ2-1; unclear D gene. The germline V gene has CDR1 SGDLS and CDR2 YYNGEE. The CDR3 loop spans 13 amino acids. V was cut by 0 bases and J by 3 bases, with 4 bases left in between. The CDR3 nucleotides read TGTGCCAGCAGCGTAGGGGTCTACAATGAGCAGTTCTTC. Translated: CASSVGVYNEQFF.

This clonotype was observed at least ten times. The V gene is TRBV27, the J gene TRBJ2-5; D gene ambiguous. CDR3 length equals 12 residues. V lost 6 bases, J lost 0 bases, and 5 bases lay in between. Germline CDR1 is MNHEY and CDR2 is SMNVEV (reference sequence). The CDR3, as DNA: TGTGCCAGCAGGGGGTACCAAGAGACCCAGTACTTC. Amino acid sequence: CASRGYQETQYF.

As regards this clonotype: Relative to the germline gene, one junction end is altered; a read error may explain this. The chain uses TRBV7-8 and TRBJ2-2, with TRBD2 identical over 8 bases. The CDR3 spans 16 residues. CDR1 SGHVS and CDR2 FQNEAQ come from the germline V gene. In DNA, the CDR3 is TGTGCCCGCAGCCCGGGACTAGGGGTTAGCACCGGGGAGCTGTTTTTT. Amino acid sequence: CARSPGLGVSTGELFF. The variable domain in full, completed from reference TRBV7-8 and TRBJ2-2, reads GAGVSQSPRYKVAKRGQDVALRCDPISGHVSLFWYQQALGQGPEFLTYFQNEAQLDKSGLPSDRFFAERPEGSVSTLKIQRTQQEDSAVYLCARSPGLGVSTGELFFGEGSRLTVL.

Note on this clonotype: Given a much more abundant clone one base away, this may be a read error. V gene TRBV3-1 combines with J gene TRBJ1-2, with 7 bases identical to TRBD1. The CDR3 contains 14 residues. V was clipped by 4 bases and J by 7 bases; unmatched bases: 9. Germline V gene lookup returns CDR1 LGHDT and CDR2 YNNKEL (reference sequence). Here the CDR3 reads CASSLAKTGFGYTF. DNA of the CDR3: TGTGCCAGCAGCCTAGCTAAGACAGGGTTTGGCTACACCTTC.

This clonotype was recorded many times. This chain joins TRBV27 and TRBJ2-7; D gene ambiguous. This CDR3 region has 14 residues. Germline assignment: CDR1 MNHEY and CDR2 SMNVEV (reference sequence). Trimming took 6 bases from V and 2 from J, leaving 14 bases between them. Written as DNA, the CDR3 is TGTGCCAGCAGCCGATGGACCCTACCCTACGAGCAGTACTTC. Its translation is CASSRWTLPYEQYF.

This clonotype was seen only a few times. This chain links TRBV3-1 with TRBJ2-1; 9 nucleotides line up with TRBD1. The V segment lost 1 base and the J segment 5 bases; nucleotides outside the gene matches: 9. Per the germline V gene, CDR1 is LGHDT and CDR2 is YNNKEL (reference sequence). The length of the CDR3 is 17 residues. CDR3: CASSQGWTGARDNEQFF. The CDR3 nucleotides read TGTGCCAGCAGCCAAGGGTGGACAGGGGCGAGGGACAATGAGCAGTTCTTC.

The count of this clonotype is one. CDR3: CASMQEMGQETQYF. CDR3 bases: TGTGCCAGTATGCAGGAAATGGGCCAAGAGACCCAGTACTTC. The genes are TRBV19 and TRBJ2-5, with D hard to call. Trimming cost V 7 bases and J 1 base, with 13 bases left between them. The germline V gene has CDR1 LNHDA and CDR2 SQIVND (reference sequence). The CDR3 has 14 amino acids. Looking up the rest from reference TRBV19 and TRBJ2-5 gives the full variable domain: DGGITQSPKYLFRKEGQNVTLSCEQNLNHDAMYWYRQDPGQGLRLIYYSQIVNDFQKGDIAEGYSVSREKKESFPLTVTSAQKNPTAFYLCASMQEMGQETQYFGPGTRLLVL.

This clonotype was seen many times. This chain uses TRBV28 with TRBJ1-6; a weak D match, TRBD1 (5 bases). The ends were cut back, 5 bases at V and 9 bases at J, with 14 bases in the middle. Germline V gene sequence: CDR1 MDHEN, CDR2 SYDVKM. This CDR3 has 14 residues. CDR3 nucleotides: TGTGCCAGCAGTCCGCGGGGGACTGGTTCACCCCTCCACTTT. As protein: CASSPRGTGSPLHF.

V usage is TRBV5-8 and J usage is TRBJ1-5; D call uncertain. Trimming removed 4 bases at V and 0 bases at J, with 11 bases between. The germline V gene encodes CDR1 SGHTS and CDR2 YDEGEE. The CDR3 has 15 amino acids. The CDR3 nucleotides read TGTGCCAGCAGCATAAGGCCTTATAGCAATCAGCCCCAGCATTTT. Amino acid sequence: CASSIRPYSNQPQHF.

This clonotype has ten or more counts. This rearrangement joins TRBV28 to TRBJ2-7; D tentatively reads TRBD1 or TRBD2 (5 bases each). This CDR3 contains 13 residues. The germline V and J ends were trimmed by 6 bases and 3 bases, with 12 bases remaining between them. The germline gives CDR1 MDHEN, CDR2 SYDVKM. The CDR3 nucleotides read TGTGCCAGCAGCCTCAGGGAGAGCTACGAGCAGTACTTC. Residues: CASSLRESYEQYF.

This clonotype has at least ten counts. The chain has TRBV5-1 and TRBJ2-3, with TRBD2 matching over 9 bases. In germline, CDR1 is SGHRS, CDR2 YFSETQ. CDR3 length: 16 residues. V was clipped by 4 bases and J by 4 bases; unmatched bases: 10. The CDR3 nucleotides are TGCGCCAGCAGCGGCGGGGGGGCCACGTCGGCAGATACGCAGTATTTT. Protein product: CASSGGGATSADTQYF.

This clonotype was found a few times. V usage is TRBV4-3 and J usage is TRBJ2-3, with D perhaps matching TRBD1 or TRBD2 (5 bases each). The CDR3 totals 15 residues. Germline-derived CDR1 and CDR2 are LGHNA and YSLEER. V lost 0 bases to trimming and J lost 6 bases, with 13 bases between them. CDR3 nucleotides: TGCGCCAGCAGCCAAGATAGATCCGGGGCGGATACGCAGTATTTT. It codes for CASSQDRSGADTQYF.

This clonotype was found many times. J is TRBJ1-3 and V is TRBV11-2; no definite D call. CDR3 length: 12 amino acids. Per the germline V gene, CDR1 is SGHAT and CDR2 is FQNNGV. V dropped 1 base and J dropped 8 bases, with 6 bases sitting between them. CDR3 in DNA: TGTGCCAGCAGCTTAGGGGTGCACACCATATATTTT. This sequence encodes CASSLGVHTIYF.